This T cell receptor (beta chain) derives from a study of blood T cell repertoires in COVID-19. Study-level background: COVID-19 samples collected from the United States, Italy and Spain covered acute and convalescent phases. T cells, B-cell-depleted T cells, or PBMCs supplied cDNA or gDNA.

Original processing notes: Nucleated cell number was recorded as an estimate derived from reference gene primer amplification. Assay used: immunoSEQ multiplex PCR; TCRdb lists only in-frame clones, some missing. The V and J calls and clone size are taken from that table; D and trimming were inferred from the DNA. The table includes about 85,000 clones, about 90% detected once. Germline V gene data show CDR1 as LNHDA and CDR2 as SQIVND (reference sequence). CDR3 length: 16 residues. Trimming left V 3 bases short and J 4 bases short, with 18 bases between. The TCR comes from a woman of 80 years or more with active or convalescent COVID-19. The specimen sequenced was peripheral blood. This rearrangement joins TRBV19 to TRBJ1-2; maybe TRBD1 (6 bases). The CDR3 loop is CASSIVPRQDRYGYTF. CDR3 nucleotides: TGTGCCAGTAGTATTGTCCCTCGACAGGACCGCTATGGCTACACCTTC.